This T cell receptor beta chain was observed in a study of shared clonotypes between healthy human individuals. Positively selected for CCR7, the CD45RO-negative cells used as naive CD8 cells excluded terminally differentiated effector memory CD45RA+ cells. Libraries were prepared by immunoSEQ multiplex PCR; TCRdb keeps only in-frame clonotypes and omits some of them. The sample has about 2.1 million clones, roughly 95% seen once. V shed 3 bases and J 7 bases; nucleotides not matched to a gene: 10. CDR1 and CDR2 (germline): LNHDA, SQIVND (reference sequence). The CDR3 has 15 amino acids. The receptor was derived from a man between 18 and 29 years old in good health. Some clones in this sample may be carry-over from other donors' samples. Sequenced sample: naive CD8+ T cells from PBMCs. The chain employs TRBV19 and TRBJ2-7; 9 nucleotides line up with TRBD1. The CDR3 nucleotides are TGTGCCAGTAGTATCGGTACAGGGGGCGATTTAGAGCAGTACTTC. Its protein is CASSIGTGGDLEQYF.